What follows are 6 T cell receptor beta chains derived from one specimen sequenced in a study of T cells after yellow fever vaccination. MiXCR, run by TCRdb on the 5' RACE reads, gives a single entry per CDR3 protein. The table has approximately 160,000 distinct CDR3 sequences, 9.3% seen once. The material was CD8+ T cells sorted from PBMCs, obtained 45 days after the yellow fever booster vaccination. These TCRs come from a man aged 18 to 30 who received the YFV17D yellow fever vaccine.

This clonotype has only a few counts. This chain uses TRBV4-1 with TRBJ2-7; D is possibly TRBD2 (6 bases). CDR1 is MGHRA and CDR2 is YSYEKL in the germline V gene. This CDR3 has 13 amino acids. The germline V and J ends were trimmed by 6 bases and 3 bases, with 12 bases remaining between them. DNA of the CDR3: TGCGCCAGCAGTCACCGGGACTTCTACGAGCAGTACTTC. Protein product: CASSHRDFYEQYF.

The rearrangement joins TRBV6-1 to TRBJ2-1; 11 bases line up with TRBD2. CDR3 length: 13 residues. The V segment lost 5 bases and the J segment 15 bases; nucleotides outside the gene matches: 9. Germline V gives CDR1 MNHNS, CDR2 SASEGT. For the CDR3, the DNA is TGTGCCAGCAGTCCGGGACTAGCGGTCCGTCCGTTCTTC. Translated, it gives CASSPGLAVRPFF.

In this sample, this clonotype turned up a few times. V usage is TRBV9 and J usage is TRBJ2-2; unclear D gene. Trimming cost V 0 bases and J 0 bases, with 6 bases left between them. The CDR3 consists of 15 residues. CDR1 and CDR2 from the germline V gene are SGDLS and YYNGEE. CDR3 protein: CASSVAGSNTGELFF. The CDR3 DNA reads TGTGCCAGCAGCGTAGCTGGGTCGAACACCGGGGAGCTGTTTTTT.

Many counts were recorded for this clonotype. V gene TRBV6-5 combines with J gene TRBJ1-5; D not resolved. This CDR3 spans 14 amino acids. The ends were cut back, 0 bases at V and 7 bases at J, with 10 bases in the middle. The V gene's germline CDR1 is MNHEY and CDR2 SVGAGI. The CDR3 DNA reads TGTGCCAGCAGTTACTCGATTGGGTCCCAGCCCCAGCATTTT. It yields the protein CASSYSIGSQPQHF.

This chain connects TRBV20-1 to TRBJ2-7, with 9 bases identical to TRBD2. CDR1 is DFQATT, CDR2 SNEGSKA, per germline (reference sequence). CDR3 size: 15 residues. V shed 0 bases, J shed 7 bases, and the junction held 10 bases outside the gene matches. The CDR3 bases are TGCAGTGCTAGAGATGTGCGGGGGGGTCTGTATGAGCAGTACTTC. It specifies CSARDVRGGLYEQYF.

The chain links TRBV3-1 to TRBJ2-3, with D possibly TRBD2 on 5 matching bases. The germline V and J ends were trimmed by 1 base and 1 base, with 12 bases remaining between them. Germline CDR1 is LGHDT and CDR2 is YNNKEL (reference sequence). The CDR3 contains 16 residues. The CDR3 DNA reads TGTGCCAGCAGCCAAGCTTTGGCGGGTCGCACAGATACGCAGTATTTT. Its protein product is CASSQALAGRTDTQYF.